The rows below give T cell receptor beta chains drawn from one sample of a study of control samples from healthy donors and cancer patients. Generated by immunoSEQ multiplex PCR, the TCRdb table keeps only in-frame clones and is missing some. There are roughly 120,000 clones in the sample; over 75% occur only once, and 3.7% lies in the top ten. The sample was PBMCs. These receptor sequences come from a woman between 55 and 75 years old with lung cancer. Each CDR3 is given with its conserved first and last residue. The D gene is left open where the match is weak. Size is stated for part of the rows, as once, few or many counts, or as a class when the clone is expanded.

>TRBD1|few|TRBJ2-7|TRBV2
TGTGCCAGCAGTGAAGAGGGCAGGGGGCCCTACGAGCAGTACTTC
CASSEEGRGPYEQYF
>-|few|TRBJ1-2|TRBV18
TGTGCCAGCTCACCACAGGTGACAGAGAGTAACTATGGCTACACCTTC
CASSPQVTESNYGYTF
>TRBD1|-|TRBJ1-4|TRBV18
TGTGCCAGCTCACGGTCCGACAGGGGGCTTGATGAAAAACTGTTTTTT
CASSRSDRGLDEKLFF
>TRBD2|-|TRBJ2-3|TRBV5-4
TGTGCCAGCAGCTTACGTTCAGGAGCGGGGGGGGTGGATACGCAGTATTTT
CASSLRSGAGGVDTQYF
>-|-|TRBJ1-1|TRBV18
TGTGCCAGCTCACCACGCCAGCTAAACACTGAAGCTTTCTTT
CASSPRQLNTEAFF
>TRBD1|-|TRBJ1-4|TRBV19
TGTGCCAGTAGGCCCACAGGGGGCGAGAATGAAAAACTGTTTTTT
CASRPTGGENEKLFF
>-|-|TRBJ2-5|TRBV2
TGTGCCAGTGCAGCCCGCTTCCAAGAGACCCAGTACTTC
CASAARFQETQYF
>TRBD2|once|TRBJ2-2|TRBV5-1
TGCGCCAGCAGCTCTACCGCGACTAGCGGGGGGTTAGCCGGGGAGCTGTTTTTT
CASSSTATSGGLAGELFF
>-|-|TRBJ2-7|TRBV5-1
TGCGCCAGCAGCACCACCTACGAGCAGTACTTC
CASSTTYEQYF
>-|-|TRBJ1-1|TRBV19
TGTGCCAGTTATTCGGCAGGGCCTATTGAAGCTTTCTTT
CASYSAGPIEAFF
>-|-|TRBJ1-1|TRBV12-3/TRBV12-4
TGTGCCAGCAGCTCTGGGGGGGTAGCTTTCTTT
CASSSGGVAFF
>-|-|TRBJ1-3|TRBV3-1/TRBV3-2
TGTGCCAGCAGCCAAGGACATACTGGAAACACCATATATTTT
CASSQGHTGNTIYF
>TRBD1|few|TRBJ2-7|TRBV7-8
TGTGCCAGCAGCAAGGCCGGGACAGGGGCCTACGAGCAGTACTTC
CASSKAGTGAYEQYF
>-|few|TRBJ2-5|TRBV5-1
TGCGCCAGCAGCTGGGGGGACTACCAAGAGACCCAGTACTTC
CASSWGDYQETQYF
>-|-|TRBJ2-3|TRBV5-1
TGCGCCAGCAGCCCCGGACCACCCACAGATACGCAGTATTTT
CASSPGPPTDTQYF
>TRBD2|-|TRBJ2-7|TRBV3-1/TRBV3-2
TGTGCCAGCAGCCAAGACCCCGGGGCTAGCGGGAGATTTTCCTACGAGCAGTACTTC
CASSQDPGASGRFSYEQYF
>-|-|TRBJ2-1|TRBV7-3
TGTGCCAGCAGCGTACAGCAAGGAGAGCAGTTCTTC
CASSVQQGEQFF
>-|-|TRBJ2-1|TRBV27
TGTGCCAGCAGTTTTGGACTTAACTACAATGAGCAGTTCTTC
CASSFGLNYNEQFF
>-|-|TRBJ1-4|TRBV9
TGTGCCAGCAGCGTAGGTAACCCGGGGGGCGGTGAAAAACTGTTTTTT
CASSVGNPGGGEKLFF
>-|-|TRBJ2-3|TRBV21-1
TGTGCCAGCAGCAAAGAAGGGTTAGCGGGAGGGCAAGGTACGCAGTATTTT
CASSKEGLAGGQGTQYF
>-|-|TRBJ1-3|TRBV11-2
TGTGCCAGCTATAGGGAAACTGGAAACACCATATATTTT
CASYRETGNTIYF
>TRBD1|-|TRBJ2-1|TRBV7-3
TGTGCCAGCAGCTCACGGGGACAGGGAACCCGCGGCGAGCAGTTCTTC
CASSSRGQGTRGEQFF
>TRBD2|-|TRBJ2-5|TRBV5-4
TGTGCCAGCAGCTTCACGAGCGGGAGGGTGGAGACCCAGTACTTC
CASSFTSGRVETQYF
>-|-|TRBJ1-1|TRBV7-8
TGTGCCAGCAGCTTATTCAGGGACACTGAAGCTTTCTTT
CASSLFRDTEAFF
>TRBD2|-|TRBJ2-3|TRBV3-1/TRBV3-2
TGTGCCAGCAGCCAAGAACGACTAGCCGCAGATACGCAGTATTTT
CASSQERLAADTQYF
>-|-|TRBJ1-2|TRBV28
TGTGCCAGCAGTTTCAACTCTGTTGGCTACACCTTC
CASSFNSVGYTF
>TRBD1|-|TRBJ1-4|TRBV7-9
TGTGCCAGCAGCTCCCGACCGGGACAGGGGGCCCAACTGTTTTTT
CASSSRPGQGAQLFF
>-|-|TRBJ2-7|TRBV25-1
TGTGCCAGCAGTGGAACTAGTTCCTACGAGCAGTACTTC
CASSGTSSYEQYF
>TRBD2|-|TRBJ2-3|TRBV3-1/TRBV3-2
TGTGCCAGCAGCCCCAGCGGGACCACAGATACGCAGTATTTT
CASSPSGTTDTQYF
>TRBD2|-|TRBJ2-7|TRBV5-1
TGCGCCAGCAGCTTTACTAGCGGGGGATACTCCTACGAGCAGTACTTC
CASSFTSGGYSYEQYF
>-|once|TRBJ2-7|TRBV7-2
TGTGCCAGCAGCCCCACCGGTGGCGGCTCCTACGAGCAGTACTTC
CASSPTGGGSYEQYF
>TRBD2|-|TRBJ2-1|TRBV30
TGTGCCTGGGAACTGAGCGGGAGTTACAATGAGCAGTTCTTC
CAWELSGSYNEQFF
>TRBD2|-|TRBJ2-7|TRBV19
TGTGCCAGTAGCCCTAGGAGCGGGAATGGGGACGAGCAGTACTTC
CASSPRSGNGDEQYF
>TRBD2|-|TRBJ2-1|TRBV7-2
TGTGCCAGCAGCTTAGGGGCTAGCGGGAGGTCCTACAATGAGCAGTTCTTC
CASSLGASGRSYNEQFF
>-|-|TRBJ1-2|TRBV25-1
TGTGCCAGCGGTCAGGACTATGGCTACACCTTC
CASGQDYGYTF
>-|once|TRBJ1-1|TRBV3-1/TRBV3-2
TGTGCCAGCAGCCAAGCGGTAGGGGTCACTGAAGCTTTCTTT
CASSQAVGVTEAFF
>TRBD1|-|TRBJ2-1|TRBV3-1/TRBV3-2
TGTGCCAGCGGGATGGACAGGTACAATGAGCAGTTCTTC
CASGMDRYNEQFF
>TRBD1|-|TRBJ2-2|TRBV4-3
TGCGCCAGCAGCCACGATAGAAGGACAGGGGTTGGCACCGGGGAGCTGTTTTTT
CASSHDRRTGVGTGELFF
>-|-|TRBJ1-5|TRBV2
TGTGCCAGCAGTGAGGGTAGCAATCAGCCCCAGCATTTT
CASSEGSNQPQHF
>-|once|TRBJ2-3|TRBV18
TGTGCCAGCTCACCACCGGCATCAGATACGCAGTATTTT
CASSPPASDTQYF
>TRBD1|-|TRBJ2-7|TRBV19
TGTGCCAGTAGTATAAGGACAGGGGAACACGAGCAGTACTTC
CASSIRTGEHEQYF
>TRBD2|-|TRBJ2-5|TRBV7-2
TGTGCCAGCAGCCGGACTAGCGGGGGGGCCCTCCAAGAGACCCAGTACTTC
CASSRTSGGALQETQYF
>TRBD2|-|TRBJ2-3|TRBV5-5
TGTGCCAGCAGCTTGGAAGGACTAGTCAGATATTTT
CASSLEGLVRYF
>-|-|TRBJ1-2|TRBV28
TGTGCCAGCAGTTTACAGGGGTTCTATGGCTACACCTTC
CASSLQGFYGYTF
>-|-|TRBJ1-4|TRBV24-1
TGTGCCACCAGTGACCCAGGGGCGGAGGGTGAAAAACTGTTTTTT
CATSDPGAEGEKLFF
>-|-|TRBJ2-7|TRBV6-6
TGTGCCAGCAGCCGATACTCCTACGAGCAGTACTTC
CASSRYSYEQYF
>-|-|TRBJ2-3|TRBV3-1/TRBV3-2
TGTGCCAGCAGCCAAGGGTGGGATACGCAGTATTTT
CASSQGWDTQYF
>-|few|TRBJ1-2|TRBV7-9
TGTGCCAGCAGCCTAAACAGAGAGAGGGGCTACACCTTC
CASSLNRERGYTF
>TRBD1|-|TRBJ1-4|TRBV18
TGTGCCAGCTCACGGGGGACAGGGACTAATGAAAAACTGTTTTTT
CASSRGTGTNEKLFF
>TRBD1|few|TRBJ1-5|TRBV15
TGTGCCACCAGCAGGTCTCACAGGGGGAACAATCAGCCCCAGCATTTT
CATSRSHRGNNQPQHF
>-|-|TRBJ2-2|TRBV28
TGTGCCAGCAGAATACCGGAGGGGGCAACCGGGGAGCTGTTTTTT
CASRIPEGATGELFF
>-|-|TRBJ1-4|TRBV24-1
TGTGCCACCAGTGACACCGGGACAAATAATGAAAAACTGTTTTTT
CATSDTGTNNEKLFF
>-|-|TRBJ2-7|TRBV5-6
TGTGCCAGCAGCCGCAACTACGAGCAGTACTTC
CASSRNYEQYF
>-|-|TRBJ1-2|TRBV9
TGTGCCAGCAGCTCCGGGACGCAACCCGTTTATGGCTACACCTTC
CASSSGTQPVYGYTF
>-|-|TRBJ1-2|TRBV10-3
TGTGCCATCAGTAGGCCGACGGTGCAGCGGGGCTACACCTTC
CAISRPTVQRGYTF
>-|once|TRBJ1-1|TRBV6-6
TGTGCCAGCAGCTTCGCCATAAACACTGAAGCTTTCTTT
CASSFAINTEAFF
>-|-|TRBJ1-1|TRBV14
TGTGCCAGCCTGCAGATACCTAACACTGAAGCTTTCTTT
CASLQIPNTEAFF
>TRBD1|-|TRBJ1-6|TRBV6-5
TGTGCCAGAGGGGGACAGGGGCCCAATTCACCCCTCCACTTT
CARGGQGPNSPLHF